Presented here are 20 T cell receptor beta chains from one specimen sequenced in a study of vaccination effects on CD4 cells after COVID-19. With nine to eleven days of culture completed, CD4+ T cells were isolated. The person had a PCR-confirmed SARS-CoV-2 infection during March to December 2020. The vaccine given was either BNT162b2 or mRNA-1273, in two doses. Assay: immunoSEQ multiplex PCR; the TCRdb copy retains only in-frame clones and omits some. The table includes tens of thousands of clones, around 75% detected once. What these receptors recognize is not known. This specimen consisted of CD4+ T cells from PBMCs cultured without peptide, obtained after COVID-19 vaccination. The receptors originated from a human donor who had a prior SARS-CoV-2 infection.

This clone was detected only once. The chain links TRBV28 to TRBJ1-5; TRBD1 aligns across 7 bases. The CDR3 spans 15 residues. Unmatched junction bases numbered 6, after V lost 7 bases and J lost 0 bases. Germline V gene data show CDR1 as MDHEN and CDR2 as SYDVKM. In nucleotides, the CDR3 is TGTGCCAGCACTTCGAACAGGGGTAGCAATCAGCCCCAGCATTTT. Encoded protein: CASTSNRGSNQPQHF.

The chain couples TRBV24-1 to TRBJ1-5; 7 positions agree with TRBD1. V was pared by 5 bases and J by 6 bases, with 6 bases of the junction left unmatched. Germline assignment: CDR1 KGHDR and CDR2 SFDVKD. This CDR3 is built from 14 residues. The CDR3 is CATSGDRAGQPQHF. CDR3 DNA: TGTGCCACCAGTGGAGACAGGGCGGGTCAGCCCCAGCATTTT.

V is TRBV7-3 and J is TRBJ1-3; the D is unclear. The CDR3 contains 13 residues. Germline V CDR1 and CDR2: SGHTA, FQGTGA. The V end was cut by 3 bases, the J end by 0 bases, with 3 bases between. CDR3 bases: TGTGCCAGCAGCTTCAACTCTGGAAACACCATATATTTT. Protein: CASSFNSGNTIYF.

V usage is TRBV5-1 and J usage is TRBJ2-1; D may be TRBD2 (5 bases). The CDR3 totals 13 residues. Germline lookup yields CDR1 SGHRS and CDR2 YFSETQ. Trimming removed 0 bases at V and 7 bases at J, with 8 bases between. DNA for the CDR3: TGCGCCAGCAGCTTGGGGACGGGGAATGAGCAGTTCTTC. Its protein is CASSLGTGNEQFF.

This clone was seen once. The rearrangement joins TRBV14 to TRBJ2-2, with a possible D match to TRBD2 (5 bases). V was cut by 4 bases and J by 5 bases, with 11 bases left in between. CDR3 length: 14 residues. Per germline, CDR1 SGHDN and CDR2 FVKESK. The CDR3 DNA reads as TGTGCCAGCAGCCGTCGGGGTGGGACCGGGGAGCTGTTTTTT. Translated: CASSRRGGTGELFF.

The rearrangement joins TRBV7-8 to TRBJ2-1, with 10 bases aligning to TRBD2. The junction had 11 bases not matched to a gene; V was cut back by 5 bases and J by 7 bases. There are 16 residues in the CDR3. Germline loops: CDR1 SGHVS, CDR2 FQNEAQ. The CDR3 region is CASSLGGRLAGNEQFF. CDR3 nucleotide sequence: TGTGCCAGCAGCCTCGGGGGGAGACTAGCGGGTAATGAGCAGTTCTTC.

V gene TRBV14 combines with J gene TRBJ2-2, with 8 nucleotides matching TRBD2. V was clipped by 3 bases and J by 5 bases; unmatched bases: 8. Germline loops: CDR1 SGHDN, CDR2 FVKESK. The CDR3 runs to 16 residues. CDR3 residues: CASSHSTGGLTGELFF. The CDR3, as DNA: TGTGCCAGCAGCCACAGTACGGGGGGGCTGACCGGGGAGCTGTTTTTT.

CDR3 residues: CASSPGLAGALDPYEQYF. In DNA form, the CDR3 reads TGTGCCAGCAGCCCGGGACTAGCGGGCGCCTTGGACCCCTACGAGCAGTACTTC. This sequence joins TRBV11-3 and TRBJ2-7, with TRBD2 matching 12 bases. V was clipped by 5 bases and J by 2 bases; unmatched bases: 13. Germline lookup yields CDR1 SGHNT and CDR2 YENEEA. This CDR3 is 18 amino acids long.

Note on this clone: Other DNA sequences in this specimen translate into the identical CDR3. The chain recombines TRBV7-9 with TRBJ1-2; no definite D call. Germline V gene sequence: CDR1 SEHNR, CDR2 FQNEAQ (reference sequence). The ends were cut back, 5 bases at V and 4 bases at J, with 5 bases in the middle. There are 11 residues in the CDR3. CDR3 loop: CASSPSYGYTF. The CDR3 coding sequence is TGTGCCAGCAGCCCTAGCTATGGCTACACCTTC.

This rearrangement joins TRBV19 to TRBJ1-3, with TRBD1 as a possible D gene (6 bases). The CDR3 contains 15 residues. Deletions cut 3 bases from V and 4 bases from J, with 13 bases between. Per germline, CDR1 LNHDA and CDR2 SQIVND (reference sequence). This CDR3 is CASSIQGRAGNTIYF. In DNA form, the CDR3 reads TGTGCCAGTAGTATCCAGGGGAGAGCCGGAAACACCATATATTTT.

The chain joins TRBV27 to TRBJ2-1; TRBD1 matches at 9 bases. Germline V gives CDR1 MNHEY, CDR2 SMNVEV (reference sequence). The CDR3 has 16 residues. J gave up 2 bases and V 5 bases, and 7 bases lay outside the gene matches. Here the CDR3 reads CASSPTGGGTYNEQFF. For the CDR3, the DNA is TGTGCCAGCAGTCCAACAGGGGGCGGGACCTACAATGAGCAGTTCTTC.

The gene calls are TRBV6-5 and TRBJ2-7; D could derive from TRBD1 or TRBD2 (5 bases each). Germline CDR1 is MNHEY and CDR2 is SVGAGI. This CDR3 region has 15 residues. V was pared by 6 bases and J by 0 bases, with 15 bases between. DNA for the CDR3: TGTGCCAGCAGCACTCCGGGACGGAGCTCCTACGAGCAGTACTTC. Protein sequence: CASSTPGRSSYEQYF.

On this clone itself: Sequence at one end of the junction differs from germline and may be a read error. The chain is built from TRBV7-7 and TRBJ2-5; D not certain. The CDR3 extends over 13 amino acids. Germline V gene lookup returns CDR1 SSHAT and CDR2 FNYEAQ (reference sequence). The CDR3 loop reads CASSLGWQETQYF. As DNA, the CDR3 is TGTGCTAGCAGCTTAGGTTGGCAAGAGACCCAGTACTTC.

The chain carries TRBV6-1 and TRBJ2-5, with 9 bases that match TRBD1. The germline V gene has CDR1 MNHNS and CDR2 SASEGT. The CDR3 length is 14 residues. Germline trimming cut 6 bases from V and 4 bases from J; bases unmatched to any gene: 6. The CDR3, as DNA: TGTGCCAGCAGGAAACAGGGGGCCTCAGAGACCCAGTACTTC. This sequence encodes CASRKQGASETQYF.

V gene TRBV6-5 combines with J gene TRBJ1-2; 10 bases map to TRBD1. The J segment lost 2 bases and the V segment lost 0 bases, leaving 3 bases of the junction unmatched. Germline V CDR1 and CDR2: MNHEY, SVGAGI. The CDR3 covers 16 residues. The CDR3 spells CASSYSKGQGNYGYTF. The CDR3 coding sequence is TGTGCCAGCAGTTACTCTAAGGGACAGGGGAACTATGGCTACACCTTC.

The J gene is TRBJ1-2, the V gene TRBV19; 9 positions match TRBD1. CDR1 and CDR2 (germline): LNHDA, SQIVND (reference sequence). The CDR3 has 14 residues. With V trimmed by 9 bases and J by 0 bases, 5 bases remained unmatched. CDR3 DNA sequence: TGTGCCAGCACGGACAGGGGCTCTAACTATGGCTACACCTTC. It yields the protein CASTDRGSNYGYTF.

The CDR3 DNA follows: TGTGCCAGCAGCCCGATATTTTCCAATCTAGTCCCCAAAAACATTCAGTACTTC. It is translated as CASSPIFSNLVPKNIQYF. This chain joins TRBV11-2 and TRBJ2-4; no reliable D call. The CDR3 runs 18 residues. V was cut by 5 bases and J by 2 bases, with 22 bases left in between. The germline V gene encodes CDR1 SGHAT and CDR2 FQNNGV.

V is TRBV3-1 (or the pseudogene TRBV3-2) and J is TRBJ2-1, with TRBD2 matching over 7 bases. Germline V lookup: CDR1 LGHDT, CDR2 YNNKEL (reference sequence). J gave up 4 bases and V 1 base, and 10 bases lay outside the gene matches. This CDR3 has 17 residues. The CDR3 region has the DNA TGTGCCAGCAGCCAAGGTGGTAGAGGGAGGGGATACAATGAGCAGTTCTTC. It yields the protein CASSQGGRGRGYNEQFF.

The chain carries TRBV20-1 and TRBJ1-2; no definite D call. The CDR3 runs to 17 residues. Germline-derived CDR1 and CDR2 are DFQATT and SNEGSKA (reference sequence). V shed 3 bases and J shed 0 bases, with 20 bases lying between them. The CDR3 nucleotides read TGCAGTGCTAGTGGTGGGGAACTATTTTACACTAACTATGGCTACACCTTC. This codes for CSASGGELFYTNYGYTF.

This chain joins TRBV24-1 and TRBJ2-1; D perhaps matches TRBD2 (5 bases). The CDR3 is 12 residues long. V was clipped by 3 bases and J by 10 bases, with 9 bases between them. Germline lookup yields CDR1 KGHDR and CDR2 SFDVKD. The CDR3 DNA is TGTGCCACCAGTGATCGGAAGCGGGAGCAGTTCTTC. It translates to CATSDRKREQFF.